The entry below gives a single TCR beta chain sequence along with its context. Germline V gene data show CDR1 as SGHKS and CDR2 as YYEKEE (reference sequence). Trimming pared 2 bases from V and 4 bases from J, leaving 12 bases between. The CDR3 is 14 residues long. The table came from immunoSEQ multiplex PCR; TCRdb's copy has only in-frame clones and leaves some out. The table has about 120,000 clones, just under 90% seen once. The data were taken from a study of control samples from healthy donors and cancer patients. This receptor was obtained from a man between 25 and 39 years old in good health. The rearrangement uses TRBV5-5 and TRBJ1-1; D is perhaps TRBD1 (5 bases). Material: blood. The CDR3 loop is CASSFVGQGTEAFF. CDR3 nucleotide sequence: TGTGCCAGCAGCTTCGTAGGTCAGGGCACTGAAGCTTTCTTT.